This is a list of T cell receptor beta chains from one sample in a study of cytotoxic CD8 clonotypes in ibrutinib-treated CLL. Method: immunoSEQ multiplex PCR; TCRdb's copy keeps in-frame clones and lacks some. Among approximately 74,000 clones, about 84% were seen once, and the ten largest hold less than 9%. The specimen was PBMCs, collected at disease progression, from a patient treated with ibrutinib. All receptors derive from a human donor with chronic lymphocytic leukemia. CDR3s include the opening cysteine and the closing phenylalanine or tryptophan. Each record gives: J gene, V gene, CDR3 protein.

TRBJ2-1,TRBV9,CASSFGTGGYNEQFF
TRBJ2-3,TRBV7-9,CASSSLGWDRSDTDTQYF
TRBJ2-4,TRBV29-1,CSVAGTGKDIQYF
TRBJ2-1,TRBV14,CASSLATYNEQFF
TRBJ2-7,TRBV28,CASSGGTGGYEQYF
TRBJ2-4,TRBV13,CASSLEGEDIQYF
TRBJ2-3,TRBV19,CASSIWLSTDTQYF
TRBJ1-2,TRBV20-1,CSADYGYTF
TRBJ2-3,TRBV6-4,CASSDRGGPTDTQYF
TRBJ2-3,TRBV9,CASSLSGRFADTQYF
TRBJ2-1,TRBV6-6,CASSSGLEAINEQFF
TRBJ1-5,TRBV7-2,CASSLAGSNQPQHF
TRBJ1-1,TRBV7-8,CASSLQRGLMTEAFF
TRBJ2-7,TRBV5-1,CASSLSIGVYEQYF
TRBJ1-2,TRBV27,CASSWNPGTGYTF
TRBJ1-4,TRBV2,CASSAGSTNEKLFF
TRBJ1-4,TRBV13,CASSIRTGVGEKLFF
TRBJ1-1,TRBV28,CASSSGPEAFF
TRBJ2-1,TRBV14,CASSQDLTSTEQFF
TRBJ2-1,TRBV2,CASSEALRQPGLAGGLLFF
TRBJ1-2,TRBV13,CASSRRDGHYGYTF
TRBJ2-7,TRBV7-9,CASSRPPTRPSLFEQYF
TRBJ2-1,TRBV19,CASSSGWASGTYNEQFF
TRBJ2-7,TRBV27,CASSLGPYSEQYF
TRBJ2-5,TRBV29-1,CSVVRGLAGGSETQYF
TRBJ2-3,TRBV29-1,CSVRRLAGRTDTQYF
TRBJ2-3,TRBV5-5,CASSFQRSGTQYF
TRBJ1-1,TRBV6-5,CASRAVWGVKTEAFF
TRBJ2-7,TRBV19,CATGLALSYEQYF
TRBJ1-3,TRBV15,CATSRETDSGNTIYF
TRBJ1-2,TRBV5-4,CASSLGSSGGGYTF
TRBJ1-6,TRBV5-1,CASSLLPGDSNSPLHF
TRBJ2-5,TRBV30,CAWSVVSPTQYF
TRBJ2-1,TRBV14,CASSPRGGVLYNEQFF
TRBJ2-7,TRBV10-3,CAIRVSVEQGANEQYF
TRBJ1-2,TRBV29-1,CSVSEPSNYGYTF
TRBJ1-1,TRBV5-1,CASSLSPGVNTEAFF
TRBJ1-1,TRBV4-1,CASSKPGQLTEAFF
TRBJ1-3,TRBV10-1,CASSEASYSGNTIYF
TRBJ1-3,TRBV9,CASSVDLRSPSPGNTIYF
TRBJ2-3,TRBV9,CASSWRGAGTDTQYF
TRBJ2-2,TRBV28,CASSLPGTFGELFF
TRBJ2-3,TRBV11-2,CASSLEPMAADTQYF
TRBJ1-4,TRBV29-1,CSVRGRAEKLFF
TRBJ1-4,TRBV27,CATKSSPALEKLFF
TRBJ2-3,TRBV28,CASSLRDTQYF